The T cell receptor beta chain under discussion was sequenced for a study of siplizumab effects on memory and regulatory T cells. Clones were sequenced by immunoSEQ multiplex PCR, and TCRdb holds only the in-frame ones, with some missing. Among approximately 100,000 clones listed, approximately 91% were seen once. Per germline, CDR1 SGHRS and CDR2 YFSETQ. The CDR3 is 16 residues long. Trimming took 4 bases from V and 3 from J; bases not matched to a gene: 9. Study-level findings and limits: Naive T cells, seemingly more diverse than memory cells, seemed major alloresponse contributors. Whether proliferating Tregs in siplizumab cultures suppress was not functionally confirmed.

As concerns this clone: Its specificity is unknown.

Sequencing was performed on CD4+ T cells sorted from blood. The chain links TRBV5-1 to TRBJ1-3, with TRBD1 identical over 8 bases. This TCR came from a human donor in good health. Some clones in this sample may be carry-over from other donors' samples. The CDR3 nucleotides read TGCGCCAGCAGCCGCTCGGACAGGGCTGGTGGAAACACCATATATTTT. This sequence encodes CASSRSDRAGGNTIYF.